The next 9 T cell receptor beta chains were all read from a single sample in a study of T-cell memory formation after mild COVID-19. TCRdb fed the 5' RACE reads into MiXCR, producing one record per CDR3 protein. This table holds approximately 270,000 distinct CDR3 sequences, around 15% found once. The sequenced sample was PBMCs or a T cell subset sorted from them (not recorded which). The receptor source for this set is a man between 18 and 29 years old who had mild COVID-19 (a few samples of this study predate the infection). Cell type and time point are not known.

This clonotype was observed a few times. The V gene is TRBV7-2, the J gene TRBJ2-3, with D possibly TRBD1 on 5 matching bases. CDR3 size: 16 residues. Germline lookup yields CDR1 SGHTA and CDR2 FQGNSA. Between the trimmed V and J ends, which lost 1 base and 1 base, there was a span of 12 bases. The CDR3 spells CASSLGGRWGTDTQYF. The CDR3 DNA reads as TGTGCCAGCAGCTTAGGGGGCCGCTGGGGCACAGATACGCAGTATTTT.

This clonotype came up a few times. The rearrangement uses TRBV5-1 and TRBJ1-1; perhaps TRBD1 as D (5 bases). The germline V gene encodes CDR1 SGHRS and CDR2 YFSETQ. This CDR3 spans 13 amino acids. V gave up 5 bases and J gave up 0 bases, with 8 bases separating them. CDR3 sequence: CASRGLMNTEAFF. In DNA, the CDR3 is TGCGCCAGCAGGGGGCTGATGAACACTGAAGCTTTCTTT.

The rearrangement uses TRBV7-6 and TRBJ2-7; tentatively, D is TRBD1 (5 bases). The CDR3 is 15 residues long. Trimming shortened V by 4 bases and J by 4 bases, and 17 bases separated the two germline ends. In germline, CDR1 is SGHVS, CDR2 FNYEAQ. This chain's CDR3 is CASSSHRKGNYEQYF. The CDR3 DNA sequence: TGTGCCAGCAGCTCCCACCGGAAGGGGAATTACGAGCAGTACTTC. The whole variable domain, remainder taken from reference TRBV7-6 and TRBJ2-7, is GAGVSQSPRYKVTKRGQDVALRCDPISGHVSLYWYRQALGQGPEFLTYFNYEAQQDKSGLPNDRFSAERPEGSISTLTIQRTEQRDSAMYRCASSSHRKGNYEQYFGPGTRLTVT.

A few counts support this clonotype. The chain joins TRBV4-2 to TRBJ2-1; TRBD1 or TRBD2 may be the D gene (5 bases each). Deletions cut 0 bases from V and 0 bases from J, with 6 bases between. Germline CDR1 LGHNA, CDR2 YNFKEQ. The CDR3 is 15 residues long. Written as DNA, the CDR3 is TGTGCCAGCAGCCAAGAGGGGGTCTCCTACAATGAGCAGTTCTTC. This gives the protein CASSQEGVSYNEQFF.

This chain connects TRBV28 to TRBJ2-5, with D perhaps TRBD2 (6 bases). CDR3 length: 15 residues. V gave up 6 bases and J gave up 4 bases, with 18 bases separating them. CDR1 is MDHEN and CDR2 is SYDVKM in the germline V gene. The CDR3 region has the DNA TGTGCCAGCAGCCCCGCGCGGGGCGTCAGAGAGACCCAGTACTTC. Amino acid sequence: CASSPARGVRETQYF.

This clonotype was detected only a few times. This chain's CDR3 is CASRLQGASDTQYF. The CDR3 nucleotides are TGTGCCAGCAGGCTACAGGGGGCGTCGGATACGCAGTATTTT. The V call is TRBV12-3 or TRBV12-4, the J call TRBJ2-3, with 9 bases matching TRBD1. The V gene end was trimmed by 6 bases and the J gene end by 6 bases; junction bases not matched to a gene: 7. CDR3 size: 14 residues.

The V gene is TRBV10-3, the J gene TRBJ2-5, with a tentative D call TRBD1 (6 bases). V lost 4 bases and J lost 3, with 12 bases in between. CDR3 length: 14 amino acids. Germline V gives CDR1 ENHRY, CDR2 SYGVKD. CDR3 bases: TGTGCCATCAGTGGCTCAGGGGTTGAAGAGACCCAGTACTTC. Translated: CAISGSGVEETQYF.

This clonotype was detected many times. V is TRBV7-9 and J is TRBJ2-5, with 7 bases that match TRBD1. CDR3 size: 16 residues. Losses at the gene ends were 2 bases for V and 5 bases for J; bases not matched to a gene: 11. CDR1 and CDR2 from the germline V gene are SEHNR and FQNEAQ (reference sequence). This chain's CDR3 is CASSLLRDLGGETQYF. CDR3 nucleotide sequence: TGTGCCAGCAGCTTATTAAGGGATCTAGGGGGCGAGACCCAGTACTTC.

This rearrangement joins TRBV5-1 to TRBJ2-1; TRBD1 might be the D (5 bases). Germline lookup yields CDR1 SGHRS and CDR2 YFSETQ. CDR3 length equals 14 residues. Trimming pared 0 bases from V and 3 bases from J, leaving 7 bases between. Here the CDR3 reads CASSLEQVYNEQFF. CDR3 in DNA: TGCGCCAGCAGCTTGGAACAGGTCTACAATGAGCAGTTCTTC.